These T cell receptor beta chains were read from a single sample in a study of T cell changes during pregnancy in multiple sclerosis. Sequencing was performed with immunoSEQ multiplex PCR; in TCRdb, only in-frame clones are kept and a portion is missing. The repertoire holds some 59,000 clones, with roughly 91% as singletons. The material sequenced was peripheral blood, taken in the second trimester of pregnancy. These receptors originate from a female donor with multiple sclerosis, enrolled in a pregnancy study. Each CDR3 is given with its conserved first and last residue. Each record gives: V gene, D gene, clone size, J gene, CDR3 DNA, CDR3 protein. D genes are given only for firm matches. Not every row has a clone size; where given, it reads once, few, many or a size class.

V: TRBV5-1; D: .; size: .; J: TRBJ2-3; DNA: TGCGCCAGCAGCTTTATACCGGAAGGAGGTACAGATACGCAGTATTTT; CDR3: CASSFIPEGGTDTQYF
V: TRBV9; D: TRBD2; size: .; J: TRBJ2-7; DNA: TGTGCCAGCAGCGTAGGTCTAGCGGGGGCCCACGCGCTATCAGAGCAGTACTTC; CDR3: CASSVGLAGAHALSEQYF
V: TRBV7-6; D: TRBD1; size: .; J: TRBJ2-1; DNA: TGTGCCAGCAGCTACAGGGGGCCTAACAATGAGCAGTTCTTC; CDR3: CASSYRGPNNEQFF
V: TRBV6-1; D: .; size: .; J: TRBJ2-3; DNA: TGTGCCAGCAGTGAAGTGATGGGCCCAGCCGATACGCAGTATTTT; CDR3: CASSEVMGPADTQYF
V: TRBV7-2; D: TRBD2; size: .; J: TRBJ2-3; DNA: TGTGCCAGCAGCTTAGGTGGCGGGGGGACGGCAGATACGCAGTATTTT; CDR3: CASSLGGGGTADTQYF
V: TRBV7-9; D: TRBD1; size: .; J: TRBJ1-4; DNA: TGTGCCAGCAGCCCCGGGACAGGGAATGAAAAACTGTTTTTT; CDR3: CASSPGTGNEKLFF
V: TRBV11-2; D: TRBD1; size: .; J: TRBJ1-1; DNA: TGTGCCAGCAGCTTCGCTCCGGGACAGGGGGGGAACACTGAAGCTTTCTTT; CDR3: CASSFAPGQGGNTEAFF
V: TRBV5-1; D: TRBD2; size: .; J: TRBJ2-2; DNA: TGCGCCAGCAGCTTGGACGCTAGCGGGACGAACACCGGGGAGCTGTTTTTT; CDR3: CASSLDASGTNTGELFF
V: TRBV7-8; D: .; size: .; J: TRBJ1-2; DNA: TGTGCCAGCAGCTTCGGCGTGGGGGCAGGTCTTGGCTACACCTTC; CDR3: CASSFGVGAGLGYTF
V: TRBV18; D: .; size: .; J: TRBJ1-5; DNA: TGTGCCAGCTCACCAGGGGCTGGCAATCAGCCCCAGCATTTT; CDR3: CASSPGAGNQPQHF
V: TRBV7-2; D: TRBD1; size: .; J: TRBJ1-2; DNA: TGTGCCAGCAGCCCAAGGCTACCGGGACAGGGGTTCTACACCTTC; CDR3: CASSPRLPGQGFYTF
V: TRBV11-1; D: TRBD1; size: .; J: TRBJ2-2; DNA: TGTGCCAGCAGCTTAGCGCCCGGGACAGGGGTTCCCGGGGAGCTGTTTTTT; CDR3: CASSLAPGTGVPGELFF
V: TRBV13; D: TRBD2; size: .; J: TRBJ2-7; DNA: TGTGCCAGCAGCCATGGGACTAGCCCTCATTACGAGCAGTACTTC; CDR3: CASSHGTSPHYEQYF
V: TRBV10-1; D: .; size: .; J: TRBJ2-1; DNA: TGCGCCAGCCACGAACAGGGCTCCTACAATGAGCAGTTCTTC; CDR3: CASHEQGSYNEQFF
V: TRBV30; D: .; size: .; J: TRBJ1-5; DNA: TGTGCCTGGAGTCAACAGGGTCTTCGGAATCAGCCCCAGCATTTT; CDR3: CAWSQQGLRNQPQHF
V: TRBV5-4; D: TRBD2; size: .; J: TRBJ2-3; DNA: TGTGCCAGCAGCTCGGCAGCGGGGGGCCAGCGAGATACGCAGTATTTT; CDR3: CASSSAAGGQRDTQYF
V: TRBV10-3; D: TRBD1; size: .; J: TRBJ1-1; DNA: TGTGCCATCAGTTCCGGGACAGGACAAAACACTGAAGCTTTCTTT; CDR3: CAISSGTGQNTEAFF
V: TRBV5-1; D: TRBD2; size: .; J: TRBJ2-7; DNA: TGCGCCAGCAGCTTGGTAGCGGGGTCGACCTACGAGCAGTACTTC; CDR3: CASSLVAGSTYEQYF
V: TRBV30; D: TRBD1; size: .; J: TRBJ1-6; DNA: TGTGCCTGGAGTGGCCCGGGACAGTATAATTCACCCCTCCACTTT; CDR3: CAWSGPGQYNSPLHF
V: TRBV21-1; D: .; size: .; J: TRBJ1-5; DNA: TGTGCCAGCAGTTATGGACAGGCAAGACGTCAGCCCCAGCATTTT; CDR3: CASSYGQARRQPQHF
V: TRBV5-6; D: .; size: .; J: TRBJ1-6; DNA: TGTGCCAGCAGCTTGGTTCCAAATTCACCCCTCCACTTT; CDR3: CASSLVPNSPLHF
V: TRBV25-1; D: .; size: few; J: TRBJ2-2; DNA: TGTGCCAGCAGTACCGCTTTAGGGGACACCGGGGAGCTGTTTTTT; CDR3: CASSTALGDTGELFF
V: TRBV2; D: .; size: .; J: TRBJ1-1; DNA: TGTGCCAGCAGTGAATTTCCCAGGGCCCACACTGAAGCTTTCTTT; CDR3: CASSEFPRAHTEAFF
V: TRBV9; D: .; size: .; J: TRBJ2-5; DNA: TGTGCCAGCAGCCCCCCTGCAGGGGGGTCGACCCAGTACTTC; CDR3: CASSPPAGGSTQYF
V: TRBV10-3; D: TRBD2; size: once; J: TRBJ2-3; DNA: TGTGCCACCGCAGTGAATGGGGGGGGATCATTTAGCACAGATACGCAGTATTTT; CDR3: CATAVNGGGSFSTDTQYF
V: TRBV7-8; D: .; size: .; J: TRBJ1-3; DNA: TGTGCCAGCAGCTTATCAAGCAGGGTTCATGGAAACACCATATATTTT; CDR3: CASSLSSRVHGNTIYF
V: TRBV6-6; D: .; size: .; J: TRBJ2-1; DNA: TGTGCCAGTCGGGGACTTGGCAATGAGCAGTTCTTC; CDR3: CASRGLGNEQFF
V: TRBV19; D: .; size: .; J: TRBJ1-6; DNA: TGTGCCAGTAGTATAGAGGGGACTGGGTCACCCCTCCACTTT; CDR3: CASSIEGTGSPLHF
V: TRBV28; D: TRBD1; size: .; J: TRBJ1-2; DNA: TGTGCCAGCAGTTGGGACAGAAATAACTATGGCTACACCTTC; CDR3: CASSWDRNNYGYTF
V: TRBV14; D: TRBD1; size: .; J: TRBJ1-1; DNA: TGTGCCAGCAGTCAAGACAGGGCTACTGAAGCTTTCTTT; CDR3: CASSQDRATEAFF
V: TRBV7-9; D: .; size: .; J: TRBJ2-1; DNA: TGTGCCAGCAGCCAGGGGAAATACAATGAGCAGTTCTTC; CDR3: CASSQGKYNEQFF
V: TRBV27; D: .; size: .; J: TRBJ1-3; DNA: TGTGCCAGCAGGCCTGGACTTAGATCTGGAAACACCATATATTTT; CDR3: CASRPGLRSGNTIYF
V: TRBV5-6; D: TRBD1; size: .; J: TRBJ1-2; DNA: TGTGCCAGCAGCGCGGGACAGCTTCTTGGCTACACCTTC; CDR3: CASSAGQLLGYTF
V: TRBV4-1; D: .; size: few; J: TRBJ1-5; DNA: TGCGCCAGCAGTCCAGGGTCTCAGCCCCAGCATTTT; CDR3: CASSPGSQPQHF
V: TRBV2; D: .; size: few; J: TRBJ2-7; DNA: TGTGCCAGCAGTGAAAACAGAGACTCCTACGAGCAGTACTTC; CDR3: CASSENRDSYEQYF
V: TRBV6-1; D: .; size: .; J: TRBJ1-1; DNA: TGTGCCAGCAGTTCTCATCGGGGAGGGACTGAAGCTTTCTTT; CDR3: CASSSHRGGTEAFF
V: TRBV2; D: .; size: few; J: TRBJ1-4; DNA: TGTGCCAGCAGTAGTGACAGCGCAGGGGAAAAACTGTTTTTT; CDR3: CASSSDSAGEKLFF
V: TRBV7-2; D: .; size: .; J: TRBJ2-5; DNA: TGTGCCAGCAGCCGTCAGGGGCGAGAGACCCAGTACTTC; CDR3: CASSRQGRETQYF
V: TRBV10-2; D: .; size: .; J: TRBJ2-7; DNA: TGCGCCAGCACCCGCCGGGACACCTCCTACGAGCAGTACTTC; CDR3: CASTRRDTSYEQYF
V: TRBV4-3; D: TRBD1; size: .; J: TRBJ1-1; DNA: TGCGCCAGCAGCCAAGAAGTTGGGGACAGGGTCCCCACTGAAGCTTTCTTT; CDR3: CASSQEVGDRVPTEAFF
V: TRBV5-1; D: .; size: .; J: TRBJ2-1; DNA: TGCGCCAGCAGCTCCCCTCCAGGGACCTACAATGAGCAGTTCTTC; CDR3: CASSSPPGTYNEQFF
V: TRBV5-4; D: .; size: .; J: TRBJ1-2; DNA: TGTGCCAGCAGCTTGGCTGGAGGAGTGGGAGGCTACACCTTC; CDR3: CASSLAGGVGGYTF
V: TRBV4-1; D: .; size: .; J: TRBJ1-2; DNA: TGCGCCAGCAGCCAAGATGAACAGGCTAACTATGGCTACACCTTC; CDR3: CASSQDEQANYGYTF
V: TRBV5-1; D: .; size: few; J: TRBJ1-6; DNA: TGCGCCAGCAGCTTGGCCCCCGCTGCGTTGGATAATTCACCCCTCCACTTT; CDR3: CASSLAPAALDNSPLHF
V: TRBV19; D: TRBD1; size: .; J: TRBJ1-6; DNA: TGTGCCAGCCGGGACAGGGCAAAAAATTCACCCCTCCACTTT; CDR3: CASRDRAKNSPLHF
V: TRBV6-5; D: .; size: .; J: TRBJ2-7; DNA: TGTGCCAGCAGGAATCAGGGGACCCACGAGCAGTACTTC; CDR3: CASRNQGTHEQYF
V: TRBV6-5; D: TRBD1; size: .; J: TRBJ1-6; DNA: TGTGCCAGCAGTCGGACAGGGGGCAATTCACCCCTCCACTTT; CDR3: CASSRTGGNSPLHF